Shown below are 16 T cell receptor beta chains from a single sample sequenced in a study of Ad26.COV2.S vaccination and SARS-CoV-2 variants. TCRdb's table, derived via immunoSEQ multiplex PCR, lists solely in-frame clones and lacks some. Of around 300,000 clones in the sample, around 89% were seen once. Treatment in this sample: roughly 18 received Ad26.COV2.S at low or high dose, single or two shots; roughly 5 received placebo; per-sample allocation not given. Samples analyzed were those drawn on day 63 after the first vaccine or placebo injection. This specimen was peripheral blood, taken in a trial of Ad26.COV2.S vaccine versus placebo. The receptors come from a person between 18 and 59 years old who received the Ad26.COV2.S COVID-19 vaccine or a placebo.

In this sample, this clone turned up a few times. V and J are TRBV18 and TRBJ1-3, with D maybe TRBD1 (5 bases). Germline lookup yields CDR1 KGHSH and CDR2 LQKENI. The CDR3 has 17 amino acids. Trimming took 1 base from V and 0 from J, leaving 13 bases between them. CDR3 protein: CASSPRDESFSGNTIYF. The CDR3 DNA sequence: TGTGCCAGCTCACCACGGGACGAAAGTTTCTCTGGAAACACCATATATTTT.

The chain carries TRBV5-5 and TRBJ1-6; 10 nucleotides match TRBD1. V lost 5 bases and J lost 7; bases outside the gene matches: 6. The CDR3 is 15 amino acids. Germline values: CDR1 SGHKS, CDR2 YYEKEE (reference sequence). Written as DNA, the CDR3 is TGTGCCAGCAGACCGGACAGGGGGACGAATTCACCCCTCCACTTT. It is translated as CASRPDRGTNSPLHF.

The chain carries TRBV7-2 and TRBJ1-1; 10 bases line up with TRBD1. The V gene's germline CDR1 is SGHTA and CDR2 FQGNSA. V shed 3 bases, J shed 2 bases, and the junction held 6 bases outside the gene matches. This CDR3 comprises 16 residues. Here the CDR3 DNA reads TGTGCCAGCAGCTTGGACAGGGACAGGGGAAACACTGAAGCTTTCTTT. It encodes CASSLDRDRGNTEAFF.

V gene TRBV29-1 combines with J gene TRBJ1-1; D is undetermined. Germline values: CDR1 SQVTM, CDR2 ANQGSEA. Trimming cost V 7 bases and J 0 bases, with 12 bases left between them. CDR3 length equals 13 residues. The DNA for the CDR3 is TGCAGCGATCGGACGGCGTTGAACACTGAAGCTTTCTTT. Translating gives CSDRTALNTEAFF.

The sample holds many counts of this clone. The chain joins TRBV6-5 to TRBJ1-2; maybe TRBD1 (6 bases). This CDR3 contains 14 residues. With 6 bases removed from V and 4 bases from J, the gap between germline ends came to 15 bases. Germline CDR1 is MNHEY and CDR2 is SVGAGI. CDR3 coding DNA: TGTGCCAGCAGGTCCATCTCAGGGGCCTATGGCTACACCTTC. This sequence encodes CASRSISGAYGYTF.

V gene TRBV20-1 combines with J gene TRBJ2-5; 13 nucleotides line up with TRBD2. V was clipped by 3 bases and J by 6 bases; unmatched bases: 16. Per germline, CDR1 DFQATT and CDR2 SNEGSKA (reference sequence). The length of the CDR3 is 18 residues. This chain's CDR3 is CSASITSGRAHQGKTQYF. The CDR3 DNA follows: TGCAGTGCTAGTATCACTAGCGGGAGGGCCCACCAAGGAAAGACCCAGTACTTC.

The V gene is TRBV6-5, the J gene TRBJ2-7, with 7 bases matching TRBD1. CDR3 length equals 15 residues. Germline loops: CDR1 MNHEY, CDR2 SVGAGI. V dropped 2 bases and J dropped 4; count of bases not matched to a gene: 8. The CDR3 region has the DNA TGTGCCAGCAGTTACGGTACAGGGGCCCTTTACGAGCAGTACTTC. It is translated as CASSYGTGALYEQYF.

V and J are TRBV3-1 (or the pseudogene TRBV3-2) and TRBJ2-1; TRBD2 might be the D (6 bases). Trimming took off 5 bases at V and 8 bases at J, with 16 bases between the two ends. The length of the CDR3 is 14 residues. Germline V gene lookup returns CDR1 LGHDT and CDR2 YNNKEL (reference sequence). This chain's CDR3 is CASSGGKLGDEQFF. CDR3 nucleotide sequence: TGTGCCAGCAGCGGAGGGAAACTCGGCGATGAGCAGTTCTTC.

This clone was seen just once. The V and J genes are TRBV18 and TRBJ2-5; D unresolved. Per germline, CDR1 KGHSH and CDR2 LQKENI. The CDR3 runs 14 residues. With 0 bases removed from V and 2 bases from J, the gap between germline ends came to 7 bases. The CDR3 DNA reads as TGTGCCAGCTCACCACCGCTCTCGCAAGAGACCCAGTACTTC. Protein product: CASSPPLSQETQYF.

This clone was seen only once. This chain uses TRBV5-1 with TRBJ2-1; 7 nucleotides match TRBD2. Per germline, CDR1 SGHRS and CDR2 YFSETQ. V was pared by 0 bases and J by 3 bases, with 3 bases of the junction left unmatched. This CDR3 comprises 15 residues. CDR3 bases: TGCGCCAGCAGCTTGGGGGAGGGCTACTACAATGAGCAGTTCTTC. It specifies CASSLGEGYYNEQFF.

The rearrangement joins TRBV19 to TRBJ1-5; D is uncertain. CDR1 is LNHDA and CDR2 is SQIVND in the germline V gene (reference sequence). The V end lost 9 bases, the J end lost 4 bases, and 16 bases lay between the germline ends. This CDR3 has 14 amino acids. This CDR3 is CASRGPSFNQPQHF. In nucleotides, the CDR3 is TGTGCCAGCCGAGGACCCTCCTTTAATCAGCCCCAGCATTTT. Filled out from reference TRBV19 and TRBJ1-5, the complete variable domain reads DGGITQSPKYLFRKEGQNVTLSCEQNLNHDAMYWYRQDPGQGLRLIYYSQIVNDFQKGDIAEGYSVSREKKESFPLTVTSAQKNPTAFYLCASRGPSFNQPQHFGDGTRLSIL.

This clone was recorded only once. V and J are TRBV29-1 and TRBJ2-7; D remains unclear. The CDR3 runs to 14 residues. Germline V gene lookup returns CDR1 SQVTM and CDR2 ANQGSEA. The V end was cut by 6 bases, the J end by 2 bases, with 17 bases between. The CDR3 DNA is TGCAGCGTACGCCCAGACACCTCTACCTACGAGCAGTACTTC. Encoded protein: CSVRPDTSTYEQYF.

This chain joins TRBV7-2 and TRBJ1-2, with unresolved D. Per the germline V gene, CDR1 is SGHTA and CDR2 is FQGNSA. The CDR3 sequence is 13 residues long. V lost 1 base and J lost 4, with 7 bases in between. CDR3 region: CASSLDGIYGYTF. Here the CDR3 DNA reads TGTGCCAGCAGCTTAGACGGCATCTATGGCTACACCTTC.

The chain is built from TRBV6-5 and TRBJ2-3, with D maybe TRBD2 (5 bases). Deletions cut 8 bases from V and 1 base from J, with 7 bases between. Germline V gene lookup returns CDR1 MNHEY and CDR2 SVGAGI. The CDR3 consists of 12 residues. DNA for the CDR3: TGTGCCAGCGGGAGCGGCACAGATACGCAGTATTTT. Amino acid sequence: CASGSGTDTQYF.

This chain uses TRBV4-1 with TRBJ2-5; no reliable D call. The germline gives CDR1 MGHRA, CDR2 YSYEKL. Trimming left V 0 bases short and J 6 bases short, with 14 bases between. The CDR3 contains 15 residues. This CDR3 reads CASSQDPRLTQTQYF. DNA of the CDR3: TGCGCCAGCAGCCAAGACCCCCGCCTCACGCAGACCCAGTACTTC.

The rearrangement joins TRBV5-1 to TRBJ1-1; no reliable D call. Per germline, CDR1 SGHRS and CDR2 YFSETQ. The CDR3 has 14 residues. V shed 1 base and J shed 0 bases, with 7 bases lying between them. The CDR3 region has the DNA TGCGCCAGCAGCTTGTCCCTCCTGAACACTGAAGCTTTCTTT. This gives the protein CASSLSLLNTEAFF.